These T cell receptor beta chains were read from a single sample in a study of T cell responses to AZD1222 COVID-19 vaccine. Some clones are missing from TCRdb's copy, which holds only in-frame ones; the method was immunoSEQ multiplex PCR. This sample yields 150,000 to 200,000 clones, of which about 93% are seen a single time; more than 1.5% belongs to the top ten. The starting material was peripheral blood, obtained 28 days after the second AZD1222 dose. These receptors were collected from an adult who received the AZD1222 COVID-19 vaccine. The CDR3 runs from the conserved cysteine through the conserved F or W. D genes are given only for firm matches. Clone size is stated in some rows and not others, as once, few, many or a class when expanded.

v_gene	abundance	j_gene	d_gene	CDR3aa	CDR3nt
TRBV5-1	.	TRBJ2-7	.	CASSRQGEVDEQYF	TGCGCCAGCAGCCGCCAGGGAGAAGTCGACGAGCAGTACTTC
TRBV28	.	TRBJ2-7	TRBD2	CASSITSGPSYEQYF	TGTGCCAGCAGCATAACTAGCGGTCCGTCCTACGAGCAGTACTTC
TRBV5-1	.	TRBJ2-7	TRBD1	CASSLAGDSVYEQYF	TGCGCCAGCAGCTTGGCCGGGGACAGTGTCTACGAGCAGTACTTC
TRBV6-5	.	TRBJ2-1	TRBD1	CASSQGQSSYNEQFF	TGTGCCAGCAGTCAGGGACAGAGCTCCTACAATGAGCAGTTCTTC
TRBV4-2	.	TRBJ1-4	.	CASSQEGALGGEKLFF	TGTGCCAGCAGCCAAGAGGGTGCCTTAGGGGGTGAAAAACTGTTTTTT
TRBV18	.	TRBJ1-2	TRBD1	CASSPAIHLTGGYGYTF	TGTGCCAGCTCACCGGCCATCCACCTGACAGGGGGCTATGGCTACACCTTC
TRBV7-8	.	TRBJ1-5	TRBD1	CASSQQGVINQPQHF	TGTGCCAGCAGCCAACAGGGGGTAATCAATCAGCCCCAGCATTTT
TRBV20-1	.	TRBJ1-1	.	CSASRAEAFF	TGCAGTGCTAGTAGGGCGGAAGCTTTCTTT
TRBV7-3	.	TRBJ2-5	.	CASSPGRFLGETQYF	TGTGCCAGCAGCCCAGGACGGTTTCTGGGAGAGACCCAGTACTTC
TRBV9	.	TRBJ1-3	.	CASSEQGGLGNTIYF	TGTGCCAGCAGCGAGCAGGGTGGTCTCGGAAACACCATATATTTT
TRBV2	once	TRBJ1-5	.	CASRGWDGGQPQHF	TGTGCCAGCAGGGGATGGGACGGGGGCCAGCCCCAGCATTTT
TRBV27	.	TRBJ1-3	.	CASSPRGFTGNTIYF	TGTGCCAGCAGTCCAAGAGGGTTTACTGGAAACACCATATATTTT
TRBV19	once	TRBJ1-1	.	CASSIQLRGNTEAFF	TGTGCCAGTAGTATTCAATTGAGGGGGAACACTGAAGCTTTCTTT
TRBV5-4	.	TRBJ2-2	.	CASSLGQSSNTGELFF	TGTGCCAGCAGCTTGGGTCAGAGCAGCAACACCGGGGAGCTGTTTTTT
TRBV9	.	TRBJ2-2	.	CASSVGGTRNTGELFF	TGTGCCAGCAGCGTAGGCGGGACAAGAAACACCGGGGAGCTGTTTTTT
TRBV7-2	.	TRBJ2-7	TRBD2	CASSLLAGGIREQYF	TGTGCCAGCAGCTTACTAGCGGGGGGAATCCGCGAGCAGTACTTC
TRBV21-1	once	TRBJ2-7	.	CASSKGRSGSSYEQYF	TGTGCCAGCAGCAAAGGAAGAAGCGGGAGCTCCTACGAGCAGTACTTC
TRBV18	.	TRBJ2-7	TRBD1	CASSPRQGQDLYEQYF	TGTGCCAGCTCACCACGCCAGGGACAGGACCTCTACGAGCAGTACTTC
TRBV3-1/TRBV3-2	.	TRBJ2-1	TRBD2	CASSQVAGVYNEQFF	TGTGCCAGCAGCCAAGTGGCGGGAGTCTACAATGAGCAGTTCTTC
TRBV24-1	.	TRBJ1-6	.	CATSFPGERESPLHF	TGTGCCACCAGCTTCCCGGGTGAGAGGGAATCACCCCTCCACTTT
TRBV3-1/TRBV3-2	.	TRBJ1-4	TRBD1	CASSQEGQDNEKLFF	TGTGCCAGCAGCCAAGAGGGACAGGATAATGAAAAACTGTTTTTT
TRBV5-8	few	TRBJ1-2	.	CASGQGSNYGYTF	TGTGCCAGCGGGCAGGGATCCAACTATGGCTACACCTTC
TRBV7-9	.	TRBJ2-1	.	CASSRGANEQFF	TGTGCCAGCAGCAGGGGTGCCAATGAGCAGTTCTTC
TRBV7-3	.	TRBJ2-7	.	CASSLSAGTWHEQYF	TGTGCCAGCAGCTTATCCGCGGGTACTTGGCACGAGCAGTACTTC
TRBV3-1/TRBV3-2	.	TRBJ2-1	TRBD1	CASSQTGGIGGYEQFF	TGTGCCAGCAGCCAAACAGGGGGCATCGGGGGATACGAGCAGTTCTTC
TRBV29-1	.	TRBJ1-5	.	CSVSPGGDTPQHF	TGCAGCGTTAGTCCGGGCGGGGATACGCCCCAGCATTTT